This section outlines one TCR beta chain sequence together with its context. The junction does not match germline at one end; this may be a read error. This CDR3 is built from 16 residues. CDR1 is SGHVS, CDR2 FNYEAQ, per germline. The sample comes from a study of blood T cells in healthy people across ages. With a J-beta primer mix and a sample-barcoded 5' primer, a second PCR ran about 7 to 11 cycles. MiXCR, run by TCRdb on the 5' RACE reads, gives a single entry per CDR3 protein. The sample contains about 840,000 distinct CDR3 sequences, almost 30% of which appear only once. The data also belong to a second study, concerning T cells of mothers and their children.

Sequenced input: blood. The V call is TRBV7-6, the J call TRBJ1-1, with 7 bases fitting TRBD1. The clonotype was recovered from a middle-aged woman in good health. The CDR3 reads CASSSPYRGRNTGAFF. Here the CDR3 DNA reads TGTGCCAGCAGCTCCCCGTACAGGGGACGGAACACTGGAGCTTTCTTT.